A single sample gave rise to the 3 T cell receptor beta chains below, sequenced in a study of cytomegalovirus exposure and HLA in healthy donors. The PCR made use of 60 Vbeta and 13 Jbeta primers. Assay used: immunoSEQ multiplex PCR; TCRdb lists only in-frame clones, some missing. The table shows about 120,000 clones, with 70% to 85% occurring only once. Sequenced input: PBMCs. These receptors all stem from a man aged 40-49 years in good health and CMV-seropositive.

The V call is TRBV4-1, the J call TRBJ1-3; D call uncertain. In germline, CDR1 is MGHRA, CDR2 YSYEKL. Trimming took off 0 bases at V and 16 bases at J, with 19 bases between the two ends. The CDR3 has 14 residues. CDR3 region: CASSQDPGYFHLYF. CDR3 bases: TGCGCCAGCAGCCAAGACCCGGGGTACTTCCACCTCTATTTT.

The rearrangement joins TRBV7-2 to TRBJ1-4; 8 nucleotides line up with TRBD1. Per germline, CDR1 SGHTA and CDR2 FQGNSA. This CDR3 has 15 residues. Trimming removed 4 bases from V and 4 bases from J; junction bases left unmatched: 5. CDR3 in amino acids: CASSSRTGNNEKLFF. The CDR3 coding sequence is TGTGCCAGCAGCTCTCGGACAGGGAATAATGAAAAACTGTTTTTT.

J is TRBJ2-3 and V is TRBV29-1; D may be TRBD1 (6 bases). The germline V gene encodes CDR1 SQVTM and CDR2 ANQGSEA. CDR3 size: 13 residues. The CDR3 sequence is CSAGAGDTDTQYF. The CDR3 bases are TGCAGTGCAGGGGCCGGGGACACAGATACGCAGTATTTT.